Listed below are T cell receptor beta chains from one sample, sequenced in a study of tumor and adjacent non-tumor tissue in lung cancer. TCRdb itself ran the multiplex PCR reads through MiXCR, one entry per CDR3 protein. There are tens of thousands of distinct CDR3 sequences in the sample; roughly 60% occur only once, and 19% lies in the top ten. Sequences were obtained from distant non-tumor lung tissue. Source of these receptors: a woman between 35 and 50 years old with non-small cell lung cancer. The CDR3 runs from the conserved cysteine through the conserved F or W. A D gene is named only where the DNA matches it firmly. The size field is filled for only some rows; it gives once, few, many or a size class.

>TRBJ2-1|once|.|TRBV7-8
TGTGCCAGCAGCTCTGAACTAGCCGGAGCATTCGTTGAGCAGTTCTTC
CASSSELAGAFVEQFF
>TRBJ2-4|many|TRBD1|TRBV6-6
TGTGCCAGCAGACCGGGACAGGGAAACATTCAGTACTTC
CASRPGQGNIQYF
>TRBJ1-2|.|.|TRBV11-2
TGTGCCAGCAGTTTCGGGGATGGTTATGGCTACACCTTC
CASSFGDGYGYTF
>TRBJ2-7|few|.|TRBV20-1
TGCAGTGCTAGTTTCTTGGCCTACGAGCAGTACTTC
CSASFLAYEQYF
>TRBJ2-1|once|.|TRBV20-1
TGCAGTGCTACCTATGACGGGAGTGGGGCCAATGAGCAGTTCTTC
CSATYDGSGANEQFF
>TRBJ2-3|many|.|TRBV10-1
TGCGCCAGCAGTGAGTCGGGGGATACGCAGTATTTT
CASSESGDTQYF
>TRBJ2-1|many|TRBD2|TRBV20-1
TGCAGTGCTAGGAGAGCTTGGACTAGCGGGAGGGCCCGGTCGTACAATGAGCAGTTCTTC
CSARRAWTSGRARSYNEQFF
>TRBJ1-3|.|TRBD1|TRBV30
TGTGCCTGGAGCGATTACGGGACAGGGGCCTCTGGAAACACCATATATTTT
CAWSDYGTGASGNTIYF
>TRBJ2-3|many|TRBD2|TRBV28
TGTGCCAGCAGTTTCACTAGCGTAGAAGATACGCAGTATTTT
CASSFTSVEDTQYF
>TRBJ1-1|.|.|TRBV25-1
TGTGCCAGCAGTGAAGAGAGAGGGCGCGGATACATGAACACTGAAGCTTTCTTT
CASSEERGRGYMNTEAFF
>TRBJ2-1|.|TRBD1|TRBV11-3
TGTGCCAGTAACCCCGGACAGGGGGGCGATGAGCAGTTCTTC
CASNPGQGGDEQFF
>TRBJ1-1|many|.|TRBV9
TGTGCCAGCAGCATCGGGAGTAACACTGAAGCTTTCTTT
CASSIGSNTEAFF
>TRBJ2-7|.|TRBD2|TRBV15
TGTGCCACCAGCAGAGATTCTAGCGGGAGCGGCGAGCAGTACTTC
CATSRDSSGSGEQYF
>TRBJ1-2|many|.|TRBV7-8
TGTGCCAGCAGCTTCAGAACGTATGGCTACACCTTC
CASSFRTYGYTF
>TRBJ2-1|medium-sized|TRBD1|TRBV11-2
TGTGCCAGCAGCTTAGGTGGGACAGGGTACAATGAGCAGTTCTTC
CASSLGGTGYNEQFF
>TRBJ1-1|.|.|TRBV11-2
TGTGCCAGCAGCTTTTCGGAGACCTACCGAAATGAAGTTTCCTTT
CASSFSETYRNEVSF
>TRBJ2-3|many|.|TRBV5-6
TGTGCCAGCAGCTTGGATGTTTCTAGCACAGATACGCAGTATTTT
CASSLDVSSTDTQYF
>TRBJ2-4|once|TRBD2|TRBV7-9
TGTGCCAGCAGCTCCTCCGAGTACGGACTAGCCATAAACATTCAATACTTC
CASSSSEYGLAINIQYF
>TRBJ2-7|.|.|TRBV5-5
TGTGCCGGCGAGCCCGGGACGGACTCCTACGAGCAGTACTTC
CAGEPGTDSYEQYF
>TRBJ1-1|.|.|TRBV14
TGTGCCAGCAGCCAGGAGATGAACACTGAGGCTTTCTTT
CASSQEMNTEAFF
>TRBJ2-3|few|.|TRBV11-2
TGTGCCAGCAGCTTAGTCGGTAGCGCAGATAGGCAGTATTTT
CASSLVGSADRQYF
>TRBJ2-3|few|TRBD2|TRBV6-4
TGTGCCAGCAGTCCCCGCGCTAGCGGGGGCACAGATACGCAGTATTTT
CASSPRASGGTDTQYF
>TRBJ2-6|.|.|TRBV6-2/TRBV6-3
TGTGCCCGCAGTTACAACTCTGGGGCCAACGTTCTGACTTTC
CARSYNSGANVLTF
>TRBJ2-7|many|.|TRBV7-9
TGTGCCAGCAGCTTAGGTGACAGCCTGGAAGGGCAGTACTTC
CASSLGDSLEGQYF
>TRBJ2-6|many|.|TRBV6-1
TGTGCCAGCCGAGTCGGGGGCTCTGGGGCCAACGTCCTGACTTTC
CASRVGGSGANVLTF
>TRBJ2-7|.|.|TRBV29-1
TGCAGCGCCCTCGGGTTAGCAGGTCTCTACGAGCAGTACTTC
CSALGLAGLYEQYF
>TRBJ2-1|.|.|TRBV19
TGTGCCAGCACGGACTATCCGAGCTCCCACAATGAGCAGTTCTTC
CASTDYPSSHNEQFF
>TRBJ2-3|.|TRBD2|TRBV29-1
TGCAGAGTTGAAACCGTGCGGGAGCGCACTAGCACAGATACGCAGTATTTT
CRVETVRERTSTDTQYF
>TRBJ2-4|.|.|TRBV29-1
TGCAGCGTTGAACTTGAGATAGTCGAAAACATTCAGTACTTC
CSVELEIVENIQYF
>TRBJ1-1|many|.|TRBV29-1
TGCAGCGTTGCCGACGGCGGGGGCACTGAAGCTTTCTTT
CSVADGGGTEAFF
>TRBJ2-7|once|TRBD2|TRBV29-1
TGCAGCGCCGGGACTAGCGGGAACCACGAGGAGTACTTC
CSAGTSGNHEEYF
>TRBJ1-3|many|.|TRBV6-5
TGTGCCAGCAGTCAGGACGGCTCCTCTGGAAACACCATATATTTT
CASSQDGSSGNTIYF
>TRBJ2-1|few|TRBD2|TRBV30
TGTGCCTGGGGACTAGCGGGCCTATACAATGAGCAGTTCTTC
CAWGLAGLYNEQFF
>TRBJ1-5|.|.|TRBV30
TGTGCCACGAGTAGCCAGTACAATCAGCCCCAGCATTTT
CATSSQYNQPQHF
>TRBJ2-5|once|TRBD2|TRBV6-1
TGTGCCAACACCCTCGGGGGGGACCTGCAGACCCAGTACTTC
CANTLGGDLQTQYF
>TRBJ1-5|few|.|TRBV10-3
TGTGCCCATGGGACGAGTCCATCCTCCCCCCAACGTTTT
CAHGTSPSSPQRF
>TRBJ2-1|.|TRBD2|TRBV4-1
TGCGCCAACAGCCAAGGGGGGACTAGCGGGGCGTACAATGAGCAGTTATTC
CANSQGGTSGAYNEQLF
>TRBJ1-5|many|.|TRBV7-9
TGTGCCAGCAGCTTCGCTACTAGCAATCAGCCCCAGCATTTT
CASSFATSNQPQHF
>TRBJ2-7|once|.|TRBV24-1
TGTGCCACGCAAGGGGCGGAGTCCCACGAGCAGTACTTC
CATQGAESHEQYF
>TRBJ2-1|few|TRBD2|TRBV20-1
TGCAGTGCTAGGGGGGGCGGGGGGAACAATGAGCAGTTCTTC
CSARGGGGNNEQFF
>TRBJ2-1|many|TRBD1|TRBV28
TGTGCCAGCAGTTTCCGGGACAGTTTCTACAATGAGCAGTTCTTC
CASSFRDSFYNEQFF
>TRBJ2-4|.|TRBD1|TRBV29-1
TGCAGCGTTCCGGGACAGGGGTACATTCAGTACTTC
CSVPGQGYIQYF
>TRBJ1-4|many|.|TRBV12-3/TRBV12-4
TGTGCCAGCAGTTTAGCGCCGGGGAGGAGGGGAGCTGAAAAACTGTTTTTT
CASSLAPGRRGAEKLFF
>TRBJ2-7|once|TRBD1|TRBV28
TGTGCCAGCAGTCCGGGACAGGGCCCTTACGGGCACTACTTC
CASSPGQGPYGHYF
>TRBJ2-7|.|.|TRBV12-3/TRBV12-4
TGTGCCATCAGTTTTAGGCGGGGCACCTACGAGCAGCACTTC
CAISFRRGTYEQHF
>TRBJ2-1|.|.|TRBV12-3/TRBV12-4
TGTGCCAACAATTCTCGGGGGTTATCCTACAATGAGCAGTTCTTC
CANNSRGLSYNEQFF
>TRBJ2-7|.|.|TRBV11-2
TGTGCCAGCAGCTTAGGGATTTCACGGGTAGAAATCTACGAGCAGTACTTC
CASSLGISRVEIYEQYF
>TRBJ2-7|.|.|TRBV5-6
TGTGCCAGCAGCTTTCAGCTTTACGAGTGGTACTTC
CASSFQLYEWYF
>TRBJ2-7|.|TRBD2|TRBV5-1
TGCGGCAGCAGCCTCCGGAGTAGCGGGGCCCCTAGCTACGAGCAGTACTTC
CGSSLRSSGAPSYEQYF
>TRBJ2-7|.|TRBD2|TRBV10-1
TGTGCCAGCAACGGACAGGAGGGGACTAGCTGGAGGGCCTGGTACGAGCAGTACTTC
CASNGQEGTSWRAWYEQYF
>TRBJ2-1|.|TRBD2|TRBV4-2
TGTGTCAGCAGCCAAGGAACTAGCGCATCCTACGATGAGCAGTTCTTC
CVSSQGTSASYDEQFF
>TRBJ1-3|many|.|TRBV12-3/TRBV12-4
TGTGCCAGCAGTCTACTGGGAGGACAGAGAAACACCATATATTTT
CASSLLGGQRNTIYF